This TCR beta chain was documented in a study of radiation and T cells in renal cell carcinoma. Germline CDR1 and CDR2: GTSNPN and SVGIG (reference sequence). V was shortened by 7 bases and J by 4 bases, with 14 bases between the two germline ends. CDR3 size: 13 residues. This table comes from immunoSEQ multiplex PCR, and its TCRdb copy is limited to in-frame clones, with some not included. Here the sample spans tens of thousands of clones, roughly 64% being singletons. Treatment reported: treatment-naive control, cytoreductive nephrectomy. The chain has TRBV30 and TRBJ1-5; D possibly corresponds to TRBD1 (6 bases). The clonotype comes from a man aged 40-55 years with renal cell carcinoma. The sequencing used tumor tissue, collected from a patient whose treatment was nephrectomy without radiotherapy. CDR3: CAFSRGENQPQHF. For the CDR3, the DNA is TGTGCCTTTTCAAGGGGGGAGAATCAGCCCCAGCATTTT.